Listed below are T cell receptor beta chains from one sample, sequenced in a study of cytomegalovirus exposure and HLA in healthy donors. The repertoire was sequenced with immunoSEQ multiplex PCR; TCRdb's copy has only in-frame clones and lacks some. The sample holds about 150,000 clones; roughly 80% are singletons and the top ten take around 6.6%. The source material was PBMCs. These TCRs come from a woman between 45 and 60 years old in good health and CMV-seropositive. CDR3s include the opening cysteine and the closing phenylalanine or tryptophan. The D gene is left open where the match is weak. Where a row states a size, it is once, few, many or the class of an expanded clone; other rows omit it.

j_gene,v_gene,abundance,d_gene,CDR3aa,CDR3nt
TRBJ1-3,TRBV4-3,.,.,CASSQNAASGNTIYF,TGCGCCAGCAGCCAGAATGCGGCCTCTGGAAACACCATATATTTT
TRBJ2-3,TRBV4-2,.,TRBD2,CASSQDSPAGGQRAQYF,TGTGCCAGCAGCCAAGATTCGCCAGCGGGGGGACAAAGGGCGCAGTATTTT
TRBJ1-3,TRBV4-1,.,.,CASSQGAGSGNTIYF,TGCGCCAGCAGCCAGGGGGCAGGATCTGGAAACACCATATATTTT
TRBJ1-4,TRBV14,.,.,CASSQDGSVEGRKLFF,TGTGCCAGCAGCCAAGATGGCAGCGTGGAGGGGCGGAAACTGTTTTTT
TRBJ1-1,TRBV6-5,.,.,CASSKGVSVEAFF,TGTGCCAGCAGTAAGGGCGTTAGCGTGGAAGCTTTCTTT
TRBJ1-3,TRBV19,.,.,CASSTLDFGNTIYF,TGTGCCAGTAGTACGCTCGACTTTGGAAACACCATATATTTT
TRBJ1-4,TRBV11-2,.,.,CASSSTYDGEKLFF,TGTGCCAGCAGCTCCACATACGACGGGGAAAAACTGTTTTTT
TRBJ2-2,TRBV15,once,.,CATSRDRGGLSTGELFF,TGTGCCACCAGCAGAGATCGAGGAGGGTTGAGCACCGGGGAGCTGTTTTTT
TRBJ2-1,TRBV11-2,.,TRBD2,CASSRLLGLAVNEQFF,TGTGCCAGCAGCCGTCTATTGGGACTAGCGGTCAATGAGCAGTTCTTC
TRBJ2-1,TRBV6-1,.,TRBD2,CASGTLVAGGREQFF,TGTGCCAGCGGGACCCTGGTAGCGGGGGGGCGTGAGCAGTTCTTC
TRBJ2-7,TRBV5-4,once,.,CASSGLGTNGVYEQYF,TGTGCCAGCTCCGGCTTGGGGACAAACGGGGTTTACGAGCAGTACTTC
TRBJ1-1,TRBV11-2,once,.,CASSLKVLGRLAFF,TGTGCCAGCAGCTTAAAGGTTTTGGGGCGGTTGGCTTTCTTT
TRBJ1-6,TRBV19,.,TRBD1,CASSTTGGNSPLHF,TGTGCCAGTTCCACCACAGGGGGCAATTCACCCCTCCACTTT
TRBJ1-4,TRBV5-1,.,.,CASSGLNEKLFF,TGCGCCAGCAGCGGACTTAATGAAAAACTGTTTTTT
TRBJ2-1,TRBV2,.,.,CASSEGEEVF,TGTGCCAGCAGTGAGGGTGAGGAGGTCTTC
TRBJ2-7,TRBV10-1,.,TRBD1,CASSESGPGGKNEQYF,TGCGCCAGCAGTGAGTCCGGGCCAGGGGGTAAAAACGAGCAGTACTTC
TRBJ2-2,TRBV14,.,.,CASSQVRGINTGELFF,TGTGCCAGCAGCCAAGTACGGGGGATCAACACCGGGGAGCTGTTTTTT
TRBJ1-1,TRBV5-3,.,.,CANNPGTNTEAFF,TGTGCCAACAACCCCGGGACTAACACTGAAGCTTTCTTT
TRBJ2-1,TRBV7-3,.,.,CASSLIGSGDSYNEQFF,TGTGCCAGCAGCTTAATAGGATCGGGAGACTCCTACAATGAGCAGTTCTTC
TRBJ2-2,TRBV27,.,TRBD1,CATRDRKSTGELFF,TGTGCCACCCGGGACAGGAAAAGCACCGGGGAGCTGTTTTTT
TRBJ2-5,TRBV7-7,few,TRBD2,CASSIKRGGPETQYF,TGTGCTAGCAGCATTAAGCGGGGGGGCCCGGAGACCCAGTACTTC
TRBJ2-1,TRBV2,.,.,CASRGLGGYNEQFF,TGTGCCAGCAGGGGACTTGGGGGCTACAATGAGCAGTTCTTC
TRBJ1-2,TRBV7-8,.,.,CASSSNTGNYGYTF,TGTGCCAGCAGCTCAAATACAGGGAACTATGGCTACACCTTC
TRBJ1-6,TRBV5-4,.,TRBD1,CASSLANRGDSSPLHF,TGTGCCAGCAGCTTGGCCAATAGGGGGGACAGTTCACCCCTCCACTTT
TRBJ2-1,TRBV12-5,.,TRBD1,CASGSTRDRVNEQFF,TGTGCTAGTGGTTCCACCCGGGACAGGGTCAATGAGCAGTTCTTC
TRBJ1-4,TRBV29-1,.,TRBD1,CSATGGQGGGEKLFF,TGCAGCGCTACTGGGGGACAGGGAGGGGGTGAAAAACTGTTTTTT
TRBJ2-5,TRBV29-1,.,TRBD1,CSVQGAKGETQYF,TGCAGCGTACAGGGGGCGAAGGGAGAGACCCAGTACTTC
TRBJ1-2,TRBV7-9,.,.,CASSLGGDGYTF,TGTGCCAGCAGCTTAGGGGGGGATGGCTACACCTTC
TRBJ2-3,TRBV7-3,once,.,CASSSRGSTDTQYF,TGTGCCAGCAGCTCCCGGGGGAGCACAGATACGCAGTATTTT
TRBJ2-7,TRBV19,.,.,CASGLGGSYEQYF,TGTGCCAGTGGACTAGGGGGTTCCTACGAGCAGTACTTC
TRBJ1-2,TRBV27,.,TRBD1,CASRRQGDYGYTF,TGTGCCAGCAGGAGACAGGGGGACTATGGCTACACCTTC
TRBJ1-2,TRBV29-1,.,.,CSVHQDGYTF,TGCAGCGTACACCAGGATGGCTACACCTTC
TRBJ1-5,TRBV10-1,.,.,CASGIQGDQPQHF,TGCGCCAGCGGGATACAGGGTGACCAGCCCCAGCATTTT
TRBJ2-3,TRBV14,once,TRBD1,CASSRKPGQGVDTQYF,TGTGCCAGCAGTCGTAAACCGGGACAGGGGGTAGATACGCAGTATTTT
TRBJ1-3,TRBV19,.,.,CASSSRTVSGNTIYF,TGTGCCAGTAGTTCGCGGACAGTCTCTGGAAACACCATATATTTT
TRBJ2-7,TRBV18,.,TRBD2,CASSPGGNLYEQYF,TGTGCCAGCTCACCGGGGGGGAACCTCTACGAGCAGTACTTC
TRBJ2-7,TRBV7-2,.,.,CASSRSDQPTYEQYF,TGTGCCAGCAGCCGGAGCGACCAACCTACCTACGAGCAGTACTTC
TRBJ1-5,TRBV6-1,.,.,CASSEGGSNQPQHF,TGTGCCAGCAGTGAAGGGGGCTCTAATCAGCCCCAGCATTTT
TRBJ2-7,TRBV30,.,TRBD1,CAWNTGTGIHEQYF,TGTGCCTGGAACACCGGGACAGGGATCCACGAGCAGTACTTC
TRBJ1-1,TRBV5-4,.,.,CASSFEGVGTEAFF,TGTGCCAGCAGCTTCGAGGGGGTGGGCACTGAAGCTTTCTTT
TRBJ1-5,TRBV28,once,TRBD1,CASLIRGTPATTGEWGNQPQHF,TGTGCCAGCCTAATCCGAGGCACCCCCGCAACAACAGGGGAATGGGGCAATCAGCCCCAGCATTTT
TRBJ1-4,TRBV5-1,few,.,CASSLTGRANEKLFF,TGCGCCAGCAGCTTAACGGGCAGGGCTAATGAAAAACTGTTTTTT
TRBJ1-4,TRBV9,.,.,CASSVGSGPEKLFF,TGTGCCAGCAGCGTAGGGTCAGGGCCTGAAAAACTGTTTTTT
TRBJ2-3,TRBV13,.,TRBD2,CASSFLSGGDTQYF,TGTGCCAGCAGCTTCCTTAGCGGGGGTGATACGCAGTATTTT
TRBJ2-1,TRBV7-2,few,TRBD2,CASGTSGGTAEQFF,TGTGCCAGCGGGACTAGCGGGGGCACGGCAGAGCAGTTCTTC
TRBJ2-1,TRBV27,.,TRBD2,CASSFGGGYYNEQFF,TGTGCCAGCAGTTTTGGCGGGGGGTACTACAATGAGCAGTTCTTC
TRBJ1-1,TRBV7-9,.,.,CASSLLTGMNTEAFF,TGTGCCAGCAGCTTATTAACAGGAATGAACACTGAAGCTTTCTTT
TRBJ1-5,TRBV6-1,.,.,CAGQQGNQPQHF,TGTGCCGGTCAACAGGGCAATCAGCCCCAGCATTTT
TRBJ2-2,TRBV9,.,TRBD1,CASSAPPGGTGELFF,TGTGCCAGCAGCGCTCCCCCAGGGGGTACCGGGGAGCTGTTTTTT
TRBJ1-1,TRBV27,few,TRBD1,CASSEDRGLEAFF,TGTGCCAGCAGTGAAGACAGGGGACTTGAAGCTTTCTTT
TRBJ2-5,TRBV19,.,TRBD1,CASAQGQGRGEQYF,TGTGCCAGTGCCCAGGGACAGGGAAGAGGAGAGCAGTACTTC
TRBJ1-6,TRBV4-3,.,TRBD1,CASSHTGADRSPLHF,TGCGCCAGCAGCCATACAGGGGCGGATCGATCACCCCTCCACTTT
TRBJ2-1,TRBV10-3,once,TRBD1,CAISDRAGQGNEQFF,TGTGCCATCAGTGATAGAGCTGGACAGGGCAATGAGCAGTTCTTC
TRBJ1-3,TRBV7-9,.,.,CASSLEEWSAIYF,TGTGCCAGCAGCTTAGAGGAATGGAGCGCCATATATTTT